This TCR beta chain was found in a study of blood T cell repertoires in COVID-19. Whole-study context: From the United States, Italy and Spain came samples of acute and convalescent COVID-19.

Under the authors' procedure: Using reference gene primer amplification, nucleated cell counts were estimated. The repertoire was sequenced with immunoSEQ multiplex PCR; TCRdb's copy has only in-frame clones and lacks some. V, J and clone size were drawn from that table, and D and trimming were deduced from the DNA. The data contain some 68,000 clones, roughly 87% of them singletons. The ends lost 6 bases at V and 5 bases at J; junction bases unmatched: 7. This CDR3 contains 15 residues. CDR1 SGDLS and CDR2 YYNGEE come from the germline V gene. The chain joins TRBV9 to TRBJ2-2, with 10 bases lining up with TRBD1. This clonotype was sampled from a woman between 50 and 59 years old with COVID-19, enrolled during active disease. Input material: peripheral blood. DNA for the CDR3: TGTGCCAGCACCCGGTGGGGACAGGGGACCGGGGAGCTGTTTTTT. This translates into CASTRWGQGTGELFF. The whole variable domain, remainder taken from reference TRBV9 and TRBJ2-2, is DSGVTQTPKHLITATGQRVTLRCSPRSGDLSVYWYQQSLDQGLQFLIQYYNGEERAKGNILERFSAQQFPDLHSELNLSSLELGDSALYFCASTRWGQGTGELFFGEGSRLTVL.